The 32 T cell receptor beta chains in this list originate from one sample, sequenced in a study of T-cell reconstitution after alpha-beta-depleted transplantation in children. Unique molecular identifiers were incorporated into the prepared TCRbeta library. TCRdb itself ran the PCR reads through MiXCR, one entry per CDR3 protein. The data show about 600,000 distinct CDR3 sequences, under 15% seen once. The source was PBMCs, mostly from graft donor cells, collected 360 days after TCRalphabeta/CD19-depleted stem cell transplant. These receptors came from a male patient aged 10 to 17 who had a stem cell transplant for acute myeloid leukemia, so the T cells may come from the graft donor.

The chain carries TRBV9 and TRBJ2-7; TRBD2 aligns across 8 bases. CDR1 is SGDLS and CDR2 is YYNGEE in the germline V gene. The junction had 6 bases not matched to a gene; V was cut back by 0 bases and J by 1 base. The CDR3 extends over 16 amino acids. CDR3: CASSVGISGSSYEQYF. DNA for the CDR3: TGTGCCAGCAGCGTAGGGATAAGCGGGAGTTCCTACGAGCAGTACTTC.

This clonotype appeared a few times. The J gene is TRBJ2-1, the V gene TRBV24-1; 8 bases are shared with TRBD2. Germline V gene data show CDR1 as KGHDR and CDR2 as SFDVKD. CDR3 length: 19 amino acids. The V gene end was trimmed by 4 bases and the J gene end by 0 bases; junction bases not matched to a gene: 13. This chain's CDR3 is CATSDPGGRGHSSYNEQFF. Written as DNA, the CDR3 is TGTGCCACCAGTGACCCGGGGGGGCGGGGGCACAGCTCCTACAATGAGCAGTTCTTC.

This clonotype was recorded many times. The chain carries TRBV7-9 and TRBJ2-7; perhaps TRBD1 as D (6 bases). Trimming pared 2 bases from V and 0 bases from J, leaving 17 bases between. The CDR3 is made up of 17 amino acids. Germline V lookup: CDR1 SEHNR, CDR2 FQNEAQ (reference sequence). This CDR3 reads CASSLSPQGKSSYEQYF. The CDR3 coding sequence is TGTGCCAGCAGCTTAAGCCCACAGGGCAAGAGCTCCTACGAGCAGTACTTC.

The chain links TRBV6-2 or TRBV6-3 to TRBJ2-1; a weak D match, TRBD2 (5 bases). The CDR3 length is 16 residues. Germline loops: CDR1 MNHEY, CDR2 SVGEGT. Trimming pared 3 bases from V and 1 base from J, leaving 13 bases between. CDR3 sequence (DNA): TGTGCCAGCAGTTATTCGGGATTCAGGTCCTACAATGAGCAGTTCTTC. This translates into CASSYSGFRSYNEQFF.

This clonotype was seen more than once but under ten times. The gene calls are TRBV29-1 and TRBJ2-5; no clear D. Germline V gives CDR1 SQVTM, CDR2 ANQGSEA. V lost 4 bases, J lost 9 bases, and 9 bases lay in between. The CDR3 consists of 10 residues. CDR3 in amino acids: CSVGQEPQYF. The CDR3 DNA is TGCAGCGTTGGCCAGGAACCCCAGTACTTC.

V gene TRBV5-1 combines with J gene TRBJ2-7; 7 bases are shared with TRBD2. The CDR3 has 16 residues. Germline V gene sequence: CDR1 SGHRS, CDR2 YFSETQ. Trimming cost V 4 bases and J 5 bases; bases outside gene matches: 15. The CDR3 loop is CASSTGVGLVSDEQYF. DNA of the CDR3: TGCGCCAGCAGCACGGGCGTTGGACTAGTCTCGGACGAGCAGTACTTC. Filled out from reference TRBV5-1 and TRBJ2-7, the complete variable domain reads KAGVTQTPRYLIKTRGQQVTLSCSPISGHRSVSWYQQTPGQGLQFLFEYFSETQRNKGNFPGRFSGRQFSNSRSEMNVSTLELGDSALYLCASSTGVGLVSDEQYFGPGTRLTVT.

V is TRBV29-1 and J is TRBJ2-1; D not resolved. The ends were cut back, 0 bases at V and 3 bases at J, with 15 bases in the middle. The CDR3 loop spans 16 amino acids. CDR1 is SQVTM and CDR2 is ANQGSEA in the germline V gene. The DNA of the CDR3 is TGCAGCGTTGAAGATCCGGGTCCCCTTTTCTACAATGAGCAGTTCTTC. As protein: CSVEDPGPLFYNEQFF.

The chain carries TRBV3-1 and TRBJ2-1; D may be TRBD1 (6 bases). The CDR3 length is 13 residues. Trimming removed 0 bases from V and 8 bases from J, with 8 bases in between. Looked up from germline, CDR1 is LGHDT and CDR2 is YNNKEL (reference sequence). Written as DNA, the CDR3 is TGTGCCAGCAGCCAAGAACAGGGCTATGAGCAGTTCTTC. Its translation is CASSQEQGYEQFF.

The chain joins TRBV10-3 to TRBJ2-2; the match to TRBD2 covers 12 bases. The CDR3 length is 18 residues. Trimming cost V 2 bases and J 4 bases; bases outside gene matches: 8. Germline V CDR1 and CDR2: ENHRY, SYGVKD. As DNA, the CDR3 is TGTGCCATCAGTGAGGGACTAGCGGGAATTGCTCTCACCGGGGAGCTGTTTTTT. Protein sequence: CAISEGLAGIALTGELFF.

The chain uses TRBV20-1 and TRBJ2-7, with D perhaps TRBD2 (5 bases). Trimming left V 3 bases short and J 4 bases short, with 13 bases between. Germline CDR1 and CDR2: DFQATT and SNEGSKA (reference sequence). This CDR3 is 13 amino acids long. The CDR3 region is CSASKTRLYEQYF. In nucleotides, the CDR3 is TGCAGTGCTAGTAAAACTAGATTGTACGAGCAGTACTTC.

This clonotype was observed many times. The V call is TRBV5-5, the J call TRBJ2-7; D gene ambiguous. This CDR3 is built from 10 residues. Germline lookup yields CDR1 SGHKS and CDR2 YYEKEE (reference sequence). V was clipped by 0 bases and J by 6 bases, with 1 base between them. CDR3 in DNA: TGTGCCAGCAGCTTGGCCGAGCAGTACTTC. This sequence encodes CASSLAEQYF.

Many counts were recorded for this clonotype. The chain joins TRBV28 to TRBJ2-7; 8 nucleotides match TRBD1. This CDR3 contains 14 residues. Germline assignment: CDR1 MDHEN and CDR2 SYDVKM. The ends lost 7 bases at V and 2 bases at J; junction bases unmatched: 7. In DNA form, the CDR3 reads TGTGCCAGCATCTCCGGGACAGGAACCTACGAGCAGTACTTC. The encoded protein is CASISGTGTYEQYF. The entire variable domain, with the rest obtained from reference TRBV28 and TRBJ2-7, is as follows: DVKVTQSSRYLVKRTGEKVFLECVQDMDHENMFWYRQDPGLGLRLIYFSYDVKMKEKGDIPEGYSVSREKKERFSLILESASTNQTSMYLCASISGTGTYEQYFGPGTRLTVT.

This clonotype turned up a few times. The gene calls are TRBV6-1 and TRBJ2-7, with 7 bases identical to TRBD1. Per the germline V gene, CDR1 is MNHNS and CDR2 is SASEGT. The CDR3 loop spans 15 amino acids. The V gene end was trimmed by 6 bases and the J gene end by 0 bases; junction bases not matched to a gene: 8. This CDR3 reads CASSQPGTVSYEQYF. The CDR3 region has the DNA TGTGCCAGCAGCCAGCCCGGGACAGTCTCCTACGAGCAGTACTTC.

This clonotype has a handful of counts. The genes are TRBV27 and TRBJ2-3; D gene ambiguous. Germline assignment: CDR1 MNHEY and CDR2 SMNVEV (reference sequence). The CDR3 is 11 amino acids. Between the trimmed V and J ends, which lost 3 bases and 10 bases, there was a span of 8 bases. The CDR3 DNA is TGTGCCAGCAGTTTCTTCGGGTCGCAGTATTTT. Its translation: CASSFFGSQYF.

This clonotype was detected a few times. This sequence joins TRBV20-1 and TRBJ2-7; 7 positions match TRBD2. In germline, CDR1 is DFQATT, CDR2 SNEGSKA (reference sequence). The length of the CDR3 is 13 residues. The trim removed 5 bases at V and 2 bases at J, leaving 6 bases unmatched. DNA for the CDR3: TGCAGTGCTTACAGAGCGGGAACCTACGAGCAGTACTTC. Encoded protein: CSAYRAGTYEQYF.

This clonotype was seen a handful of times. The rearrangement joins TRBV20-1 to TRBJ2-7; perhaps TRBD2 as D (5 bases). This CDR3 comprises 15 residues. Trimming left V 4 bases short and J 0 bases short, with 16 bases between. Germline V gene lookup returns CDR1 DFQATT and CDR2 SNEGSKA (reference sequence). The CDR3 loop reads CSATPLALSSYEQYF. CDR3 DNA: TGCAGTGCTACCCCTTTAGCGTTGAGCTCCTACGAGCAGTACTTC.

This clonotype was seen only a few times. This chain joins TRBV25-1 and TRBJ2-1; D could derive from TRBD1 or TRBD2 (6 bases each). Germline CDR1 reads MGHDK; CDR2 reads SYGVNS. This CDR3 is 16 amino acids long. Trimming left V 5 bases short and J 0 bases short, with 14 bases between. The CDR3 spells CASSPKGGFSYNEQFF. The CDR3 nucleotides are TGTGCCAGCAGTCCGAAGGGGGGTTTCTCCTACAATGAGCAGTTCTTC.

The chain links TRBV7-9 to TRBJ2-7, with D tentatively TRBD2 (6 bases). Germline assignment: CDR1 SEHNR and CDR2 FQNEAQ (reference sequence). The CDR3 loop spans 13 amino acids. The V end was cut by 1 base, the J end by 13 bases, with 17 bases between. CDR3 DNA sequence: TGTGCCAGCAGCTTAGAGGGTAGGCGGAGGGAATACTTC. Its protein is CASSLEGRRREYF.

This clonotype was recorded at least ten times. CDR3 DNA sequence: TGTGCCAGCAGCCAAACGAAAACTAGCGGTTCGGGAGAGACCCAGTACTTC. Translation gives CASSQTKTSGSGETQYF. The chain joins TRBV4-2 to TRBJ2-5; 8 nucleotides agree with TRBD2. V dropped 2 bases and J dropped 4; count of bases not matched to a gene: 12. CDR1 is LGHNA, CDR2 YNFKEQ, per germline. This CDR3 contains 17 residues.

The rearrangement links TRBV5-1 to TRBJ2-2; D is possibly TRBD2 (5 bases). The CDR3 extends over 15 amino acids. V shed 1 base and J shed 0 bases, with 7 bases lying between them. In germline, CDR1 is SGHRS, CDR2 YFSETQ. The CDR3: CASSLPLANTGELFF. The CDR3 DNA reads TGCGCCAGCAGCTTGCCACTAGCGAACACCGGGGAGCTGTTTTTT.

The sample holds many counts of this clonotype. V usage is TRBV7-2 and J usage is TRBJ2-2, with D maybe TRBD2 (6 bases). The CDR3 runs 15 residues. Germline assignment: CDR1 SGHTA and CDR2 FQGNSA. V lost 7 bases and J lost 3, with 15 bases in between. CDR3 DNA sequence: TGTGCCAGCAAGTACAGTGGGGGGTACACCGGGGAGCTGTTTTTT. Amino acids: CASKYSGGYTGELFF.

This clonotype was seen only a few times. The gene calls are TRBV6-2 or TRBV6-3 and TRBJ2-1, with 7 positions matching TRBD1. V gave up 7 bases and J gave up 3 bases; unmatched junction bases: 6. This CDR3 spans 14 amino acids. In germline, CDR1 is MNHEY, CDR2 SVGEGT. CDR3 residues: CASTPDRNYNEQFF. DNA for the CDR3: TGTGCCAGCACCCCGGACAGGAACTACAATGAGCAGTTCTTC.

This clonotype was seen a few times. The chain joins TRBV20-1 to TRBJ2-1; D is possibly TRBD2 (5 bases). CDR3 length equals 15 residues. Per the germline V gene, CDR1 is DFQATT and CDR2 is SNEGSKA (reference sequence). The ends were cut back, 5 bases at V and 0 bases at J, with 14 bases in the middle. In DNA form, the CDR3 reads TGCAGTGCTGCCCGTTTCGGACTCTCCTACAATGAGCAGTTCTTC. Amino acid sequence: CSAARFGLSYNEQFF.

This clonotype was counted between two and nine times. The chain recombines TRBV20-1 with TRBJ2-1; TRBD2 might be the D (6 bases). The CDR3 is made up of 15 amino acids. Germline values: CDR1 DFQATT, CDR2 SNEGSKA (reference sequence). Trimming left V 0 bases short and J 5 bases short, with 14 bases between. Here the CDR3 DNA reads TGCAGTGCTAGAGATCCGCGGGGAACTAACAATGAGCAGTTCTTC. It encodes CSARDPRGTNNEQFF.

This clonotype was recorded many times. CDR3 DNA: TGTGCCTGGACTCAGCTTTCCTACAATGAGCAGTTCTTC. Protein: CAWTQLSYNEQFF. This chain joins TRBV30 and TRBJ2-1, with no clear D. The CDR3 has 13 residues. Germline-derived CDR1 and CDR2 are GTSNPN and SVGIG (reference sequence). V shed 4 bases and J shed 1 base, with 8 bases lying between them.

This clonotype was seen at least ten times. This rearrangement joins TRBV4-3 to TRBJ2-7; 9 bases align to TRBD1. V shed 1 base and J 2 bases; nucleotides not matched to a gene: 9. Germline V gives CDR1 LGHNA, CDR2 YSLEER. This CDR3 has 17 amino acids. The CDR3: CASSQASGTGSPYEQYF. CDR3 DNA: TGCGCCAGCAGCCAAGCGTCGGGGACAGGGTCCCCCTACGAGCAGTACTTC.

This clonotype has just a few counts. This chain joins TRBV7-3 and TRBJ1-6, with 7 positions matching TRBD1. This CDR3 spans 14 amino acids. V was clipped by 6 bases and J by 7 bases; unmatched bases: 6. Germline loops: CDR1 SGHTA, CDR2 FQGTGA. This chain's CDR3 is CASSPGTANSPLHF. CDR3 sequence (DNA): TGTGCCAGCAGTCCCGGGACAGCCAATTCACCCCTCCACTTT.

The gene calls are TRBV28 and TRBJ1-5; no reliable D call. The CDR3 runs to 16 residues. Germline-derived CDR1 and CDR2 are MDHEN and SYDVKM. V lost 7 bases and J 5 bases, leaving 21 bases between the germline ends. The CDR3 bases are TGTGCCAGCACCCACCCGACGTCTCCGAGGGATCAGCCCCAGCATTTT. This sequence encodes CASTHPTSPRDQPQHF.

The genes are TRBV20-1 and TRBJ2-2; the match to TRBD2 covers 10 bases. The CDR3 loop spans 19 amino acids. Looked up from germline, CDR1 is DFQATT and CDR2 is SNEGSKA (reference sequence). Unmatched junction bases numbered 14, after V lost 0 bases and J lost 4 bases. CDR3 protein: CSARDRPPSGRPGTGELFF. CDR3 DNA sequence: TGCAGTGCTAGAGATCGTCCCCCTAGCGGGAGACCGGGCACCGGGGAGCTGTTTTTT.

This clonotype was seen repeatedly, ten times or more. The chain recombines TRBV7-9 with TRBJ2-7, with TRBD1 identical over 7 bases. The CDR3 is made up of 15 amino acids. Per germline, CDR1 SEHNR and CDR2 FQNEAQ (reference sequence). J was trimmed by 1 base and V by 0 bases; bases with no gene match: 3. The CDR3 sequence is CASSLAQGQSYEQYF. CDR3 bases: TGTGCCAGCAGCTTAGCCCAGGGACAGTCCTACGAGCAGTACTTC. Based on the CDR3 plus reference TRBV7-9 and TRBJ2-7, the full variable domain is DTGVSQNPRHKITKRGQNVTFRCDPISEHNRLYWYRQTLGQGPEFLTYFQNEAQLEKSRLLSDRFSAERPKGSFSTLEIQRTEQGDSAMYLCASSLAQGQSYEQYFGPGTRLTVT.

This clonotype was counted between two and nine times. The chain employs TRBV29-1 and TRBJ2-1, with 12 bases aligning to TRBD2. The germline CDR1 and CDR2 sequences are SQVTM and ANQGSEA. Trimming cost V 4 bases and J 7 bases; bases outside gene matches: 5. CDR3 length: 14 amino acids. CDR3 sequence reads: CSVVPSGRDNEQFF. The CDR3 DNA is TGCAGCGTTGTCCCTAGCGGGAGGGATAATGAGCAGTTCTTC.

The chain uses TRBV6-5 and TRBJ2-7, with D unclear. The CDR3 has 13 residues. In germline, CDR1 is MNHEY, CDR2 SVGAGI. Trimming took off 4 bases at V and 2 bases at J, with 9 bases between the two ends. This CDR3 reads CASSSLGPYEQYF. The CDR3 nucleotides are TGTGCCAGCAGTTCCCTCGGACCCTACGAGCAGTACTTC.